This T cell receptor (beta chain) was identified during a study of blood T cell repertoires in COVID-19. Background on the study: Samples taken during acute and convalescent COVID-19 were collected in the United States, Italy and Spain. In each case, the material was cDNA or gDNA derived from T cells, B-cell-depleted T cells, or PBMCs.

As originally analysed: Quantification of nucleated cells was approximated via reference gene primer amplification. Libraries were prepared by immunoSEQ multiplex PCR; TCRdb keeps only in-frame clonotypes and omits some of them. V, J and clone size were drawn from that table, and D and trimming were deduced from the DNA. This sample carries about 270,000 clones, about 89% of them seen once, and the ten largest clones take approximately 8.2%. V gave up 0 bases and J gave up 2 bases, with 11 bases separating them. Germline lookup yields CDR1 SGHTA and CDR2 FQGTGA. This CDR3 has 15 amino acids. The sample taken for sequencing was peripheral blood. This receptor was taken from a man aged 35 to 55 with active or convalescent COVID-19. The rearrangement joins TRBV7-3 to TRBJ2-7; tentatively, D is TRBD2 (5 bases). Here the CDR3 reads CASSLTPGDAYEQYF. The CDR3 region has the DNA TGTGCCAGCAGCTTAACCCCCGGGGATGCCTACGAGCAGTACTTC.